A selection of T cell receptor beta chains follows, all from one sample in a study of Graves' ophthalmopathy and Graves' hyperthyroidism. TCRdb processed the multiplex PCR reads anew with MiXCR; each CDR3 protein has one entry. The sample records about 700,000 distinct CDR3 sequences, 40% being singletons. Sequenced: peripheral blood. The source is an adult man with Graves' ophthalmopathy. The CDR3 runs from the conserved cysteine through the conserved F or W. Each record gives: clone size, D gene, J gene, V gene, CDR3 DNA, CDR3 protein. A D gene is named only where the DNA matches it firmly. Not every row has a clone size; where given, it reads once, few, many or a size class.

size: many; D: -; J: TRBJ2-2; V: TRBV12-3/TRBV12-4; DNA: TGTGCCAGCAGCTACGGGACGGGACGGCGGTTGAACACCGGGGAGCTGTTTTTT; CDR3: CASSYGTGRRLNTGELFF
size: once; D: TRBD2; J: TRBJ2-1; V: TRBV29-1; DNA: TGCAGCGTTGAAGGGTCTCTAGCGGGAGGGCCCGCCTACAATGAGCAGTTCTTC; CDR3: CSVEGSLAGGPAYNEQFF
size: -; D: TRBD2; J: TRBJ2-2; V: TRBV10-3; DNA: TGTGCCTCCCAACGGGGGGGGGCCGGAGCCGGGGAGCTGTTTTTT; CDR3: CASQRGGAGAGELFF
size: -; D: -; J: TRBJ1-5; V: TRBV10-3; DNA: TGTGCCATCCCTGGGACGGGCAATCAGCCCCAGCATTTT; CDR3: CAIPGTGNQPQHF
size: few; D: -; J: TRBJ1-5; V: TRBV7-9; DNA: TGTGCCAGCAGCTTGGTAGGCAGGGCTCCTCAGCCCCAGCATTTT; CDR3: CASSLVGRAPQPQHF
size: -; D: -; J: TRBJ2-7; V: TRBV14; DNA: TGTGCCAGCAGCCAAGTTGCCAGTAGTACAGACTACGAGCAGTACTTC; CDR3: CASSQVASSTDYEQYF
size: few; D: -; J: TRBJ2-5; V: TRBV10-3; DNA: TGTGCCAGCAGTTACGGCGGCGGGGAGGTTGAAGAGACCCAGTACTTC; CDR3: CASSYGGGEVEETQYF
size: -; D: TRBD2; J: TRBJ2-2; V: TRBV7-7; DNA: TGTGCCAGCAGCTTAAGCGGGGGCAGGGGAGGCGCCGGGGAGCTGTTTTTT; CDR3: CASSLSGGRGGAGELFF
size: few; D: -; J: TRBJ1-2; V: TRBV9; DNA: TGTGCCAGCAGCGGGGGGCAGGGATATGGCTACACCTTC; CDR3: CASSGGQGYGYTF
size: -; D: -; J: TRBJ1-5; V: TRBV9; DNA: TGTGCCAGCAGCGTAGAAGACAGCAATCAGCCCCGGCATTTT; CDR3: CASSVEDSNQPRHF
size: many; D: -; J: TRBJ1-1; V: TRBV29-1; DNA: TGCAGCGTTTGGGGGCTCGGCACTGAAGCTTTCTTT; CDR3: CSVWGLGTEAFF
size: -; D: -; J: TRBJ1-5; V: TRBV25-1; DNA: TGTGCCAGCAGTTATGTTGGGGGGGGCAATCAGCCCCAGCATTTT; CDR3: CASSYVGGGNQPQHF
size: few; D: TRBD1; J: TRBJ2-2; V: TRBV25-1; DNA: TGTGCCAGCTCGAGGGGGCTTCGGGGCACCGGGGAGCTGTTTTTT; CDR3: CASSRGLRGTGELFF
size: -; D: TRBD1; J: TRBJ2-5; V: TRBV7-2; DNA: TGTGCCAGCAGCCTTAGCGGGACAGGGGTCGGTCGCCAAGAGACCCAGTACTTC; CDR3: CASSLSGTGVGRQETQYF
size: many; D: TRBD1; J: TRBJ2-2; V: TRBV25-1; DNA: TGTGCCAGCGCGGGGACAGGGGACACCGGGGAGCTGTTTTTT; CDR3: CASAGTGDTGELFF
size: many; D: -; J: TRBJ2-6; V: TRBV7-9; DNA: TGTGCCAGCAGCATCGATTGGTCAGACCTCTCTGGGGCCAACGTCCTGACTTTC; CDR3: CASSIDWSDLSGANVLTF
size: few; D: TRBD1; J: TRBJ2-5; V: TRBV9; DNA: TGTGCCAGCAGCCACGTCCCGGGACAGGGGGAGGAGACCCAGTACTTC; CDR3: CASSHVPGQGEETQYF
size: -; D: -; J: TRBJ2-5; V: TRBV24-1; DNA: TGTGCCGCCAGTGACCCGACACCCTTTCAAGAGACCCAGTACTTC; CDR3: CAASDPTPFQETQYF
size: -; D: -; J: TRBJ2-2; V: TRBV7-6; DNA: TGTGCCAGCAGCTCGACTGGGGCCGGGGAGCTGTCTTTT; CDR3: CASSSTGAGELSF
size: -; D: -; J: TRBJ2-2; V: TRBV9; DNA: TGTGCCAGCAGCGTAGTTCCAGGCCCGAACACCGGGGAGCTGTTTTTT; CDR3: CASSVVPGPNTGELFF
size: few; D: TRBD2; J: TRBJ2-3; V: TRBV20-1; DNA: TGCAGTGCTAGACTAGCGGGCGGGTCAGATACGCAGTATTTT; CDR3: CSARLAGGSDTQYF
size: -; D: TRBD1; J: TRBJ2-7; V: TRBV7-9; DNA: TGTGCCAGCAGTTACGACAGGGCTGGCTCCTACGAGCAGTACTTC; CDR3: CASSYDRAGSYEQYF
size: many; D: -; J: TRBJ2-2; V: TRBV10-3; DNA: TGTGCCATCAACCAGGGGGGAACCGGGGAGCTGTTTTTT; CDR3: CAINQGGTGELFF
size: few; D: -; J: TRBJ1-1; V: TRBV6-5; DNA: TGTGCCAGCCTACCGGCCCAAGGGAACACTGAAGCTTTCTTT; CDR3: CASLPAQGNTEAFF